The source of this T cell receptor (beta chain) is a study of CD8 T cells in Susac syndrome. Matching for age and sex applied to the controls, who were healthy donors. Germline V gene data show CDR1 as SGHRS and CDR2 as YFSETQ. J gave up 5 bases and V 4 bases, and 15 bases lay outside the gene matches. The CDR3 spans 16 residues. An input of 0.5 to 1 ug of RNA was subjected to reverse transcription using random hexamers. TCRdb re-called the immunoSEQ multiplex PCR reads through MiXCR, storing one row per CDR3 protein. The sample contains around 130,000 distinct CDR3 sequences, around 94% of which appear only once.

The receptor comes from a human donor in good health. Source material: CD4+ T cells from PBMCs. This sequence joins TRBV5-1 and TRBJ2-7; the match to TRBD1 covers 7 bases. CDR3 sequence reads: CASSLQDRTHGDEQYF. The CDR3 coding sequence is TGCGCCAGCAGCCTACAGGACAGGACTCATGGGGACGAGCAGTACTTC.